This T cell receptor beta chain came from a study of blood T cell repertoires in COVID-19 (dated by TCRdb to 2020 to 2022). For the study in its entirety: Samples covering the acute and convalescent phases of COVID-19 were provided by collaborators in the United States, Italy and Spain. The material from the prospective study consisted of cDNA or gDNA derived from T cells, B-cell-depleted T cells, or PBMCs. Deeply sampled blood TCRbeta repertoires from subjects exposed to, actively infected with, or recovered from COVID-19 were included in the dataset. The repertoires were released in a freely available public database meant as a resource for research on the immune response to SARS-CoV-2. The samples were drawn from two sources: the first 160 participants of the ongoing ImmuneRACE study, and fewer than 1,500 subjects contributed by 6 global collaborators. Sample metadata almost always included a de-identified subject ID, COVID-19 status, age in years and sex. Where available, HLA class I and class II types were taken from metadata supplied by the sample provider and were not determined by assay-based typing.

TCRbeta CDR3 regions were amplified from genomic DNA using the immunoSEQ Assay, a bias-controlled multiplex PCR. Under the source paper's analysis protocol: The number of nucleated cells in each sample was estimated from the amplification of reference gene primers within the assay. Sequence reads were collapsed and filtered to measure the absolute abundance of every unique TCRbeta CDR3 rearrangement. For each sample, productive Simpson clonality was calculated as the square root of Simpson's diversity index across productive rearrangements. Drawn from immuneACCESS, this table holds only the in-frame rearrangements with V and J called that TCRdb kept. Clones are partly lost; checked studies trace under half to an unresolved V gene and leave the rest unexplained. Clonal size and the V and J genes are those of that table, whereas D and trimming came from the DNA. Present in this sample are 400,000 to 500,000 clones, 70% to 90% of which were seen just once. The ten largest clones take up roughly 1.4% of the sample.

Results and caveats for the whole study, not just this receptor: The amount of clinical and demographic metadata varied by source and participant and was provided uncurated.

In the prospective study, participants were roughly 18 to 90 years old, resided in about two dozen geographic areas of the United States, and were enrolled through a virtual design. Cohort assignment in the prospective study relied on participant-reported clinical history from a screening survey and a study questionnaire. Exposed participants had been in contact with someone with a PCR-confirmed or clinician-diagnosed COVID-19 case within 2 weeks of study entry. Each participant in the prospective study had whole blood, serum and a nasopharyngeal or oropharyngeal swab collected by mobile phlebotomists. Additional blood draws and questionnaires over an approximately two-month period could optionally be provided by prospective study participants. Before DNA extraction, prospective study blood samples were shipped either frozen or at room temperature. The germline V gene provides CDR1 SGHTA and CDR2 FQGNSA. Including the terminal cysteine and phenylalanine, the CDR3 comprises 16 residues. Of all the DNA, just the CDR3 is kept, 48 bases in frame from base 1. V was cut back by 1 base and J by 0 bases, leaving a gap of 9 bases between them.

Comments on this clone: This clone's antigen is unknown. Base qualities are not provided; no much larger clone lies one nucleotide away.

The sequence derives from a woman between 18 and 30 years old who had been exposed to COVID-19. The specimen was PBMCs or T cells enriched from blood (not recorded which). The sequence is built from TRBV7-2 and TRBJ2-2; tentative D gene TRBD1, with 6 bases matching. The nucleotide sequence reads as follows: TGTGCCAGCAGCTTAGAGGGGGTTACGAACACCGGGGAGCTGTTTTTT. Its translation is CASSLEGVTNTGELFF.